The source of this T cell receptor beta chain is a study of shared clonotypes between healthy human individuals (dated by TCRdb to the early 2020s). For context, the study as a whole: The cohort included a few men and two women between 18 and 49 years of age. For each donor, three plates each were used for CD4 naive and CD4 memory, two plates were used for CD8 naive, and one plate was used for CD8 memory. The study deeply sequenced blood TCR repertoires of about five healthy adults to estimate repertoire size and the extent of clonotype sharing between individuals. To increase sequencing depth and limit assay-specific biases, different laboratories used diverse techniques to prepare libraries and sequence TCR repertoires. Per donor, leukapheresis produced somewhere between about 0.94 and 8.9 billion PBMCs. What the study reported, not specific to this receptor: Based on pairwise subsampling, the degree of clonotype sharing among donors was expected to be affected by sequencing depth. Compared with non-shared clonotypes, the clonotypes found in all four sorted-subset donors had higher generation probabilities. Rarefaction of sorted-subset datasets indicated incomplete sequencing despite the large sequencing depth. Sampling was restricted to blood, and TCR repertoires in tissue are likely to differ from TCR repertoires in blood. Across a few donors, about 5% of naive CD4, more than 3% of naive CD8, 2.3% of memory CD4, and over 0.35% of memory CD8 clonotypes were shared. Because the study included only a small number of donors, the genetic and exposure-history diversity represented was limited. Naive subsets generally had larger estimated clonotype richness than memory subsets.

The CDR1 and CDR2 encoded by the germline V gene are MNHNS and SASEGT. Trimming removed 3 bases from V and 6 bases from J; the gene matches leave 14 bases unexplained. Counted from cysteine to phenylalanine, this CDR3 has 16 amino acids. This entry keeps only the CDR3 DNA: 48 bases, framed from base 1. Details on this clone: Its antigen is still unknown. No base-level quality is on record; no much larger clone is a single base apart.

Using the deep immunoSEQ assay, TCR CDR3 regions were amplified from genomic DNA by multiplex PCR. Genomic DNA extracted from each cell subset was distributed evenly over all wells of several immunoSEQ 96-well plates, and each plate served as one replicate. Each replicate PCR for sorted subsets received around 0.2 ug genomic DNA, equal to roughly 30,000 T cell genomes. Purified libraries were measured with a Qubit 3.0 fluorometer, size-checked on a Bioanalyzer 2100, and measured again with the KAPA Library Quantification kit. Every immunoSEQ 96-well plate was sequenced on a separate single-read 150-cycle Illumina NextSeq 550 flow cell. The original methods were these. Because the immunoSEQ output included only junctional sequences and no quality scores, the filtering could not be the same as the filtering used for full-length reads. To assign V/J genes and CDR3, sequences were annotated against IMGT germline references using PyIR, a Python wrapper for IgBLAST v1.9. Reads were filtered out if the reads had weak V/J assignments (E-value above 1e-6), no CDR3, stop codons, out-of-frame junctions, or ambiguous translated residues. A V3J clonotype was defined by an identical inferred V gene, J gene, and CDR3 amino acid sequence. The percentage overlap between two repertoires was calculated by dividing the number of shared unique clonotypes by the size of the smaller repertoire. Richness of each repertoire was evaluated using RTK rarefaction, the Chao1 estimator, and Recon v2.1 estimates of unobserved clonotypes. Generation probabilities for all TCRbeta clonotypes obtained by the gDNA method from a handful of donors were computed using OLGA. TCRdb's version of the immuneACCESS table is confined to in-frame rearrangements and falls short of the full clone set. An unresolved V gene accounts for under half of the shortfall where checked; the remainder is of unknown origin. V, J and clone size derive from that table, while D and trimming were established from the DNA sequence. The sample profile shows about 1.5 million clones; 95% to 99% of them were found once. The top ten clones comprise roughly 0.4% of the sample.

The donors were healthy, HIV-negative adults who had no recently reported acute infections or vaccinations. Every donor was a Caucasian adult living in Nashville, Tennessee, USA. Magnetic negative selection was used to enrich CD4+ T cells, after which naive cells were positively selected on CD45RA and the negative fraction became the memory subset. Blood was collected by leukapheresis, and PBMCs were isolated by Ficoll-Histopaque density gradient centrifugation and then cryopreserved in liquid nitrogen vapor phase. Analytical flow cytometry was used to check the purity and quantity of each magnetically sorted T cell population. Each sorted fraction had its genomic DNA isolated and then quantified by UV absorbance on a Nanodrop 2000c.

Material: naive CD4+ T cells sorted from blood. The meaning of the sample's cell subset or site label: CD45RA+ positively selected. This clonotype was obtained from a man aged 25 to 40 in good health. Here the chain combines TRBV6-1 and TRBJ2-7; the central 7 bases match TRBD2. The nucleotides read TGTGCCAGCAGTGATCCTCGAGCGGGGTATACCTCCGAGCAGTACTTC. It specifies CASSDPRAGYTSEQYF.